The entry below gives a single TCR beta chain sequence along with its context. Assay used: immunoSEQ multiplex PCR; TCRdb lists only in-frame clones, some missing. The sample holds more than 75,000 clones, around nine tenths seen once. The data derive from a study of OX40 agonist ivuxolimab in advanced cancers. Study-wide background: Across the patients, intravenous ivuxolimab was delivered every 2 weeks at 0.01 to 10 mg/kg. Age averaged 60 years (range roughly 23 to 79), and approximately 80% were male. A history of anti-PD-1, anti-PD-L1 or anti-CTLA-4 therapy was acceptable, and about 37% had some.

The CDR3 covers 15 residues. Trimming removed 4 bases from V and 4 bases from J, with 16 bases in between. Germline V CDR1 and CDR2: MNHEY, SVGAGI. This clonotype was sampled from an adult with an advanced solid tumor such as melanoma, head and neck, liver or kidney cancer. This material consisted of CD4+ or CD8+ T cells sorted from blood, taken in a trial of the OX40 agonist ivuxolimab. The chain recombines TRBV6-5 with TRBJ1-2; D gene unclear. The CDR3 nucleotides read TGTGCCAGCAGTTCCCCCAGCGGAGCCCTCTATGGCTACACCTTC. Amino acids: CASSSPSGALYGYTF.